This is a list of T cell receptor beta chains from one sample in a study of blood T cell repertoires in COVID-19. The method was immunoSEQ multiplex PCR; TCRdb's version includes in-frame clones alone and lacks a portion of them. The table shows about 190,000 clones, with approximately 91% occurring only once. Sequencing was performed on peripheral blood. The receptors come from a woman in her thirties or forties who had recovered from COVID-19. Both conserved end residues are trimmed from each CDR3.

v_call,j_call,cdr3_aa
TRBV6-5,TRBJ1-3,ATQGVGSGNTIY
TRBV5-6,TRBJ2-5,ASSSYQETQY
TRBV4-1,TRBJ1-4,ASSPRGDLGVANEKLF
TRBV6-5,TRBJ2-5,ASAGETQY
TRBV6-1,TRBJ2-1,ASSETGGSYNEQF
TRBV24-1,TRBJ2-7,ATSDEQREQY
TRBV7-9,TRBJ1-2,ASSLSDSGYT
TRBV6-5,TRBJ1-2,ASSRDRGGYGYT
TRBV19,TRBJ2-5,ASSSITGQETQY
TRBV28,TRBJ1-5,ASSFLVGANQPQH
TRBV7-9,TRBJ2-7,ASIGDYSYEQY